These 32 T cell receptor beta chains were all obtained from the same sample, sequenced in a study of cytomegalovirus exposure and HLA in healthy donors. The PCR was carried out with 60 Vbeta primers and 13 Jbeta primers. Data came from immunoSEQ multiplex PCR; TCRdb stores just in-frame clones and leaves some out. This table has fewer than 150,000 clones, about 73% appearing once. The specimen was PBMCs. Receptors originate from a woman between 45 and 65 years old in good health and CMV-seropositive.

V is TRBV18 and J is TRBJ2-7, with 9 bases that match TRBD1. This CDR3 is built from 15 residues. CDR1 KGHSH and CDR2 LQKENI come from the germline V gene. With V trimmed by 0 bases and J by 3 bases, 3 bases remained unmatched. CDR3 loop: CASSPPGQGNYEQYF. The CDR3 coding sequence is TGTGCCAGCTCACCACCTGGACAGGGGAACTACGAGCAGTACTTC.

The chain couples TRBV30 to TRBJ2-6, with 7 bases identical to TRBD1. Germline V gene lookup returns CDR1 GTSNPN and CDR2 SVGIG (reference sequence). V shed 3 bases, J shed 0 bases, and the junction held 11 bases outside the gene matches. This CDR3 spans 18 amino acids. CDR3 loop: CAWRVGQASSSGANVLTF. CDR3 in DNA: TGTGCCTGGAGGGTTGGACAGGCATCGAGCTCTGGGGCCAACGTCCTGACTTTC. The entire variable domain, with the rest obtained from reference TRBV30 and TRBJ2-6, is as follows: SQTIHQWPATLVQPVGSPLSLECTVEGTSNPNLYWYRQAAGRGLQLLFYSVGIGQISSEVPQNLSASRPQDRQFILSSKKLLLSDSGFYLCAWRVGQASSSGANVLTFGAGSRLTVL.

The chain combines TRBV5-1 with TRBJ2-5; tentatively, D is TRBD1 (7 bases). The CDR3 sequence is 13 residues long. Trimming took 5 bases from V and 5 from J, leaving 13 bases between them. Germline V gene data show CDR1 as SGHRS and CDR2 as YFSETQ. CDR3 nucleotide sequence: TGCGCCAGCAGGTCGGCAGGGGGGGAGACCCAGTACTTC. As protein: CASRSAGGETQYF.

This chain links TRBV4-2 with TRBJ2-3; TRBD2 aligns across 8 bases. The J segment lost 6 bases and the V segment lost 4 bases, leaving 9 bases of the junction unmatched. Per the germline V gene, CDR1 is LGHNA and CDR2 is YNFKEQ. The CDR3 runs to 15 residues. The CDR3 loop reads CASSRHSGEADTQYF. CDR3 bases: TGTGCCAGCAGCCGGCATAGCGGGGAAGCGGATACGCAGTATTTT.

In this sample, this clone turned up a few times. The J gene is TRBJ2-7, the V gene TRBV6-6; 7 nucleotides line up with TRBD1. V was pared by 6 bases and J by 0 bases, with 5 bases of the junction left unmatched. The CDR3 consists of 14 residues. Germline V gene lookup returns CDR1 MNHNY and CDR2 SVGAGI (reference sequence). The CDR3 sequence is CASSTTGTSYEQYF. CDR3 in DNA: TGTGCCAGCAGCACGACAGGGACCTCCTACGAGCAGTACTTC.

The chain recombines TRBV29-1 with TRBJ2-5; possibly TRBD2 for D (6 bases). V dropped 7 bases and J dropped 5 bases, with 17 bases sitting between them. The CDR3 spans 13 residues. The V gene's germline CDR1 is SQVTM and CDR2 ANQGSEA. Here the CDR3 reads CSAGSRVAETQYF. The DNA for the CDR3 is TGCAGCGCCGGGAGCCGGGTTGCGGAGACCCAGTACTTC.

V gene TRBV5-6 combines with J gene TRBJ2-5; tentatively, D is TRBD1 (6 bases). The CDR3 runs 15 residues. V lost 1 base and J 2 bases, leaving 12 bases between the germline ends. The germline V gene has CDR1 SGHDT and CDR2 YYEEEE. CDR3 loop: CASSLTGQFQETQYF. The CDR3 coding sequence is TGTGCCAGCAGCTTGACTGGACAGTTTCAAGAGACCCAGTACTTC.

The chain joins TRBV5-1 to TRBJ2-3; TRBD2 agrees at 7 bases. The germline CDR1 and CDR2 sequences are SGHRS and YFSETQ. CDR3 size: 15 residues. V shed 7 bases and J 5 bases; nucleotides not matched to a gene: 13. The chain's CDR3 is CASARPELAVDTQYF. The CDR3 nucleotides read TGCGCCAGCGCACGACCTGAGCTAGCGGTAGATACGCAGTATTTT.

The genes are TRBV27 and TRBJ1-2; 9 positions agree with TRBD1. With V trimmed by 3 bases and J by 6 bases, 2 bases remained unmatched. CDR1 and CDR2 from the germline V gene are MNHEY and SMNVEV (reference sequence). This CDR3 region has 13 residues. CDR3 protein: CASSFRDRDGYTF. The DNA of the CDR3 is TGTGCCAGCAGTTTCAGGGACAGGGATGGCTACACCTTC.

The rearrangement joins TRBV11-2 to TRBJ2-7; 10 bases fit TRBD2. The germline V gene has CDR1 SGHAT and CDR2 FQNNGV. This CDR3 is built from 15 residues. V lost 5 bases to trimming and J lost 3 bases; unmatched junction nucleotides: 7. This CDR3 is CASSGGSGGYYEQYF. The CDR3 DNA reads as TGTGCCAGCAGCGGGGGTAGCGGGGGGTACTACGAGCAGTACTTC.

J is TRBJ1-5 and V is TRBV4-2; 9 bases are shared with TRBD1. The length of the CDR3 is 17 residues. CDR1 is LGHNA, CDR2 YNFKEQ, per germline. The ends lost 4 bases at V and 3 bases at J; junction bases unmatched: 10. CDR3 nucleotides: TGTGCCAGCAGCCCAGGGCAGGGGGACAGGGTCAATCAGCCCCAGCATTTT. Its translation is CASSPGQGDRVNQPQHF.

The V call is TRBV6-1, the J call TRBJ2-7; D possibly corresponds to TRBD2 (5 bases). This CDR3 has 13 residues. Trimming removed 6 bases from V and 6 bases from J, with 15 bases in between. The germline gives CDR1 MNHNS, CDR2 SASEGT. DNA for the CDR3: TGTGCCAGCAGGCCGCCCGGGGTCGCCGAGCAGTACTTC. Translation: CASRPPGVAEQYF.

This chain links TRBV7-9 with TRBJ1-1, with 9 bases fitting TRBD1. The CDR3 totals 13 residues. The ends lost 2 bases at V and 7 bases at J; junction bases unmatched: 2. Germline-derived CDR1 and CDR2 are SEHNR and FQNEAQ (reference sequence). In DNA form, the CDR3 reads TGTGCCAGCAGCTTAATGACAGGGGGTGAAGCTTTCTTT. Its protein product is CASSLMTGGEAFF.

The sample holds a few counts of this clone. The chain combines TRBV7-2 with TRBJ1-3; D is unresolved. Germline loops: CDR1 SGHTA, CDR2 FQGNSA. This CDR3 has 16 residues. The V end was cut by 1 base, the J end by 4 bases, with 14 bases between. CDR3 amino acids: CASSLGPVVSGNTIYF. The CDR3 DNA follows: TGTGCCAGCAGCTTAGGTCCCGTTGTCTCCGGAAACACCATATATTTT.

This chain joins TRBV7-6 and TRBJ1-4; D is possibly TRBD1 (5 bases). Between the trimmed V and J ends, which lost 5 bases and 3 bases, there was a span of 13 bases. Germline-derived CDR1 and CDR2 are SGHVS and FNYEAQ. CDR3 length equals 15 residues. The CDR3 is CASSPWGGSNEKLFF. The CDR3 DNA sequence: TGTGCCAGCAGCCCGTGGGGGGGTTCTAATGAAAAACTGTTTTTT.

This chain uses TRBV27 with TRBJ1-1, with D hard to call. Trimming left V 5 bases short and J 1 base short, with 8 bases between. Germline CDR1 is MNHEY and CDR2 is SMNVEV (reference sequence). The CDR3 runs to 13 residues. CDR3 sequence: CASSIGGNTEAFF. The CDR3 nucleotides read TGTGCCAGCAGTATTGGCGGGAACACTGAAGCTTTCTTT.

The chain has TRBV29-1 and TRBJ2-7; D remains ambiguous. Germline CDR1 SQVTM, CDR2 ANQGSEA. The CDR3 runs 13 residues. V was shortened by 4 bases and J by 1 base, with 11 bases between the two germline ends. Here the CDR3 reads CSVAYSPSYEQYF. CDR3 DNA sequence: TGCAGCGTTGCTTACTCCCCATCCTACGAGCAGTACTTC.

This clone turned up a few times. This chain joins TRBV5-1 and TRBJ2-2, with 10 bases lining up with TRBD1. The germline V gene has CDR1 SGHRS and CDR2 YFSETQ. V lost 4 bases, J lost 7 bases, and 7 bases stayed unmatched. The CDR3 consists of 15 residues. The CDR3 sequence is CASSVGQGNIGELFF. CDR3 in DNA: TGCGCCAGCAGCGTGGGACAGGGGAATATCGGGGAGCTGTTTTTT.

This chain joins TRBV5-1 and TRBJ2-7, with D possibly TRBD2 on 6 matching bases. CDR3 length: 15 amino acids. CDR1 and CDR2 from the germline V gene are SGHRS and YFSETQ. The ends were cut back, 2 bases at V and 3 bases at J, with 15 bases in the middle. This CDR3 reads CASSLGSGLSYEQYF. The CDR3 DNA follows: TGCGCCAGCAGCTTAGGGTCGGGACTGAGCTACGAGCAGTACTTC.

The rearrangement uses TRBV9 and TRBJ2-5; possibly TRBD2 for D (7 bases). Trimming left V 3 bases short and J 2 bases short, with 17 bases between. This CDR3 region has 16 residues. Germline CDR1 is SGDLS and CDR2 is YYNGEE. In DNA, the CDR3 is TGTGCCAGCAGCGGCCGTGGGGGGGCACGACAAGAGACCCAGTACTTC. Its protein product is CASSGRGGARQETQYF.

Here the CDR3 reads CASSRTLGGSEFF. CDR3 nucleotide sequence: TGCGCCAGCAGCCGGACACTAGGGGGATCTGAGTTCTTC. The V call is TRBV4-3, the J call TRBJ2-1; the D gene is possibly TRBD1 (6 bases). Trimming pared 4 bases from V and 14 bases from J, leaving 18 bases between. The CDR3 covers 13 residues. CDR1 and CDR2 from the germline V gene are LGHNA and YSLEER.

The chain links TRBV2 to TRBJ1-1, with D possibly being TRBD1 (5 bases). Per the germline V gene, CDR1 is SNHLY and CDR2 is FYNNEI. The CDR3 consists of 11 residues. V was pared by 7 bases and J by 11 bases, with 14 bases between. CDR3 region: CASTQQETAFF. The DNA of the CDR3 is TGTGCCAGCACCCAACAGGAGACGGCTTTCTTT.

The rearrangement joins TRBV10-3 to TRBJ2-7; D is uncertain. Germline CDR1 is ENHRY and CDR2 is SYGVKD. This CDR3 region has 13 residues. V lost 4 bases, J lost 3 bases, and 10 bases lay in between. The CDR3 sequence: CAISVAGGYEQYF. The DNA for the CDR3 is TGTGCCATCAGTGTGGCAGGTGGCTACGAGCAGTACTTC.

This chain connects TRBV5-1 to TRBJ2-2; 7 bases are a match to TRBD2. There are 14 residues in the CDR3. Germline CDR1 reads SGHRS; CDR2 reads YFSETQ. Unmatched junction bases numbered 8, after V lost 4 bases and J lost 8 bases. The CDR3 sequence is CASSVGGGSGELFF. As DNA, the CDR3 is TGCGCCAGCAGCGTCGGCGGGGGTTCGGGGGAGCTGTTTTTT.

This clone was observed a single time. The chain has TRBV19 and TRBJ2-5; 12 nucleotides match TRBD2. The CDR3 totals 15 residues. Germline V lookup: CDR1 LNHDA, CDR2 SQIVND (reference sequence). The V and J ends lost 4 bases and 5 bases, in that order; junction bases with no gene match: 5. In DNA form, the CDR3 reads TGTGCCAGTAGTACTCCCGGGACTAGCGGGGAGACCCAGTACTTC. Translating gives CASSTPGTSGETQYF.

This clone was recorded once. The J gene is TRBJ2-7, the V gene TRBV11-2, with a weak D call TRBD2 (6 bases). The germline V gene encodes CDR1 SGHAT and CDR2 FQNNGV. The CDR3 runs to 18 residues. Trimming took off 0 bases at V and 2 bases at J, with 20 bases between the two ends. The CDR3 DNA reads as TGTGCCAGCAGCTTAGATTTGGGACTGGATCGTCTGCCCTACGAGCAGTACTTC. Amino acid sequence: CASSLDLGLDRLPYEQYF.

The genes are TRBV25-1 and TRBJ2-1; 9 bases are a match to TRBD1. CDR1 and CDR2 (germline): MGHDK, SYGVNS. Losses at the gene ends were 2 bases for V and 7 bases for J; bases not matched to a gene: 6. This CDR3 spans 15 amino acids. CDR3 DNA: TGTGCCAGCAGTGAAGACCGGACAGGGGTGAATGAGCAGTTCTTC. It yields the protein CASSEDRTGVNEQFF.

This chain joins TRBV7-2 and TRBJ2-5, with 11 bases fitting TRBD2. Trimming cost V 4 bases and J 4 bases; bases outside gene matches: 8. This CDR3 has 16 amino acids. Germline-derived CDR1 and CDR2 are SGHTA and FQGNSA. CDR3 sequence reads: CASSSRTSGRIETQYF. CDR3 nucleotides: TGTGCCAGCAGCTCGCGGACTAGCGGGCGGATAGAGACCCAGTACTTC. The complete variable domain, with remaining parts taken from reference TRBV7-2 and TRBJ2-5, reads GAGVSQSPSNKVTEKGKDVELRCDPISGHTALYWYRQSLGQGLEFLIYFQGNSAPDKSGLPSDRFSAERTGGSVSTLTIQRTQQEDSAVYLCASSSRTSGRIETQYFGPGTRLLVL.

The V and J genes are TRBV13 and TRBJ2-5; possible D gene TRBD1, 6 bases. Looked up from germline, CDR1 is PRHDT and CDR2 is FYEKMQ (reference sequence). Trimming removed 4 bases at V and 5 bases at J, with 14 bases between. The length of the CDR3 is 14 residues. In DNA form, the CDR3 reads TGTGCCAGCAGCTCCAGAGGGACATTGGAGACCCAGTACTTC. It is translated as CASSSRGTLETQYF. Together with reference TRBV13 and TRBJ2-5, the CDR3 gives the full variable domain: AAGVIQSPRHLIKEKRETATLKCYPIPRHDTVYWYQQGPGQDPQFLISFYEKMQSDKGSIPDRFSAQQFSDYHSELNMSSLELGDSALYFCASSSRGTLETQYFGPGTRLLVL.

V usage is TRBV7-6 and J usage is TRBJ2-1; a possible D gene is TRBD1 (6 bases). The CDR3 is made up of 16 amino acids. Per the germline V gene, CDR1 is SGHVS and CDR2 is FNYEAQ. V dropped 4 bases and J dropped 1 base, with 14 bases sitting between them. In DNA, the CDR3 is TGTGCCAGCAGCTCACAGGGCCTTGGGTCCTACAATGAGCAGTTCTTC. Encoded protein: CASSSQGLGSYNEQFF.

The CDR3: CASSSDRGEVAEAFF. In DNA form, the CDR3 reads TGTGCCAGCAGCTCTGACAGGGGTGAAGTGGCTGAAGCTTTCTTT. The J gene is TRBJ1-1, the V gene TRBV7-6, with 8 positions matching TRBD1. Losses at the gene ends were 4 bases for V and 6 bases for J; bases not matched to a gene: 10. CDR3 length equals 15 residues. From germline, CDR1 is SGHVS and CDR2 FNYEAQ.

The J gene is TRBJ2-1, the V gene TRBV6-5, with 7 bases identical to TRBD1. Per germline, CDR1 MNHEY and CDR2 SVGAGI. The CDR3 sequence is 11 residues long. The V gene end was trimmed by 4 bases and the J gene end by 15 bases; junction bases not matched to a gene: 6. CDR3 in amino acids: CASSSNRGLFF. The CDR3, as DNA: TGTGCCAGCAGTTCCAACAGGGGTTTGTTCTTC.